This TCR beta chain stems from a study of blood T cell repertoires in COVID-19. Across the study: Sources were T cells, B-cell-depleted T cells, or PBMCs; the material itself was cDNA or gDNA.

Under the authors' procedure: How many nucleated cells were present was estimated from reference gene primer amplification. Clones were read by immunoSEQ multiplex PCR, and TCRdb kept only the in-frame ones, dropping some. That table gives V, J and clone size, and the DNA gave D and trimming. The table shows approximately 250,000 clones, with around nine tenths occurring only once. The specimen was peripheral blood. This clonotype was obtained from a woman between 55 and 75 years old with COVID-19, enrolled during active disease.

The CDR3 region is CAWRVGGGETQYF. DNA for the CDR3: TGTGCCTGGAGGGTAGGGGGCGGCGAGACCCAGTACTTC. The rearrangement uses TRBV30 and TRBJ2-5; 7 positions match TRBD1. V was pared by 3 bases and J by 5 bases, with 6 bases of the junction left unmatched. The CDR3 is 13 amino acids. CDR1 is GTSNPN and CDR2 is SVGIG in the germline V gene (reference sequence).